The table lists the clone carrying this TCR beta chain with many counts. This record comes from a study of T cells in Graves' hyperthyroidism and ophthalmopathy. There were TCR beta CDR3 regions amplified from RNA transcripts. Initially, a first-round RT-PCR of the TCR CDR3 employed the HTBI primer set. MiXCR, applied by TCRdb to the multiplex PCR reads, yields one record per CDR3 protein. The table lists about 620,000 distinct CDR3 sequences, around 15% of them singletons. The length of the CDR3 is 15 residues. Trimming left V 0 bases short and J 6 bases short, with 12 bases between. The germline V gene has CDR1 MNHNS and CDR2 SASEGT. Together with thyroid ultrasound, orbital computed tomography, serum thyroxine and TRAb, clinical symptoms were used for diagnoses.

This TCR was sampled from a woman aged 30 to 39 with Graves' hyperthyroidism. V usage is TRBV6-1 and J usage is TRBJ2-1; the D is unclear. The sequenced sample was blood. CDR3 region: CASSEAALTSNEQFF. CDR3 bases: TGTGCCAGCAGTGAAGCAGCTTTAACCTCCAATGAGCAGTTCTTC.